The rows below give T cell receptor beta chains drawn from one sample of a study. TCRdb analysed the RT-PCR reads with MiXCR anew, one entry per CDR3 protein. The repertoire consists of fewer than 800,000 distinct CDR3 sequences, with 13% to 15% occurring once and the leading ten covering 3.6%. Sequenced input: memory CD4+ T cells from blood. The origin of the receptors is a female donor in good health, serving as a healthy control. Each CDR3 is given with its conserved first and last residue. A D gene is named only where the DNA matches it firmly. Size is omitted from some rows. Given values are once, few, many or a class for expanded clones.

D	size	length	V	J	CDR3	DNA
TRBD2	few	16	TRBV7-2	TRBJ2-1	CASSEPGLAGGYEQFF	TGTGCCAGCAGCGAACCGGGACTAGCGGGAGGCTATGAGCAGTTCTTC
.	.	16	TRBV12-3/TRBV12-4	TRBJ2-5	CASSSRGGQVRETQYF	TGTGCCAGCAGTTCGAGGGGGGGGCAGGTTAGGGAGACCCAGTACTTC
.	.	12	TRBV28	TRBJ1-5	CATGEFDQPQHF	TGTGCGACCGGGGAGTTCGATCAGCCCCAGCATTTT
.	few	15	TRBV20-1	TRBJ1-5	CSATAGPQTNQPQHF	TGCAGTGCTACTGCCGGACCCCAAACCAATCAGCCCCAGCATTTT
TRBD1	few	14	TRBV20-1	TRBJ1-1	CSARQGALNTEAFF	TGCAGTGCTAGACAGGGGGCACTGAACACTGAAGCTTTCTTT
TRBD2	.	18	TRBV7-9	TRBJ2-5	CASSLPGAGGPSRETQYF	TGTGCCAGCAGCCTTCCGGGAGCGGGAGGGCCTTCTAGAGAGACCCAGTACTTC
TRBD2	many	16	TRBV28	TRBJ2-2	CAIDAPSGSGSGELFF	TGTGCCATCGACGCTCCTAGCGGGAGCGGATCCGGGGAGCTGTTTTTT
.	.	15	TRBV6-6	TRBJ1-1	CASSYSGGGNTEAFF	TGTGCCAGCAGTTACTCGGGGGGTGGGAACACTGAAGCTTTCTTT
.	once	13	TRBV3-1	TRBJ1-1	CASSPYRGIEAFF	TGTGCCAGCAGCCCGTATCGCGGGATTGAAGCTTTCTTT
.	once	16	TRBV10-3	TRBJ2-3	CAISFTRGGSTDTQYF	TGTGCCATCAGTTTCACTAGAGGAGGAAGCACAGATACGCAGTATTTT
TRBD1	few	16	TRBV10-3	TRBJ2-4	CAISAKQGLAKNIQYF	TGTGCCATCAGTGCTAAACAGGGGCTAGCCAAAAACATTCAGTACTTC
.	few	13	TRBV29-1	TRBJ1-2	CSVTGKTNYGYTF	TGCAGCGTCACAGGAAAAACTAACTATGGCTACACCTTC
.	.	14	TRBV2	TRBJ2-3	CASSGLPNADTQYF	TGTGCCAGCAGTGGTTTGCCGAATGCGGATACGCAGTATTTT
.	few	15	TRBV28	TRBJ1-1	CASSLTGREATEAFF	TGTGCCAGCAGTTTAACCGGGAGGGAGGCCACTGAAGCTTTCTTT
.	many	16	TRBV6-5	TRBJ2-7	CASSYSGVTKTYEQYF	TGTGCCAGCAGTTACTCTGGGGTGACTAAAACCTACGAGCAGTACTTC
.	few	15	TRBV6-1	TRBJ2-3	CASSDRVKVTDTQYF	TGTGCCAGCAGTGACAGGGTAAAGGTCACAGATACGCAGTATTTT
.	.	15	TRBV2	TRBJ2-7	CASNDGQVEGGEQYF	TGTGCCAGCAATGACGGACAGGTTGAGGGGGGCGAGCAGTACTTC
.	once	14	TRBV9	TRBJ1-3	CASSVHQSGNTIYF	TGTGCCAGCAGCGTACATCAATCTGGAAACACCATATATTTT
.	.	13	TRBV4-2	TRBJ2-3	CASSQERMDTQYF	TGTGCCAGCAGCCAAGAGCGGATGGATACGCAGTATTTT
.	many	13	TRBV7-9	TRBJ1-5	CASSPEGDQPQHF	TGTGCCAGCAGCCCCGAGGGGGACCAGCCCCAGCATTTT
TRBD1	.	12	TRBV29-1	TRBJ1-5	CSAGTEDQPQHF	TGCAGCGCCGGGACAGAAGATCAGCCCCAGCATTTT
TRBD1	.	14	TRBV15	TRBJ2-2	CATSLTGGTGELFF	TGTGCCACCAGCTTGACAGGGGGCACCGGGGAGCTGTTTTTT
.	many	8	TRBV6-4	TRBJ2-7	CASIQQYF	TGTGCCAGCATCCAGCAGTACTTC